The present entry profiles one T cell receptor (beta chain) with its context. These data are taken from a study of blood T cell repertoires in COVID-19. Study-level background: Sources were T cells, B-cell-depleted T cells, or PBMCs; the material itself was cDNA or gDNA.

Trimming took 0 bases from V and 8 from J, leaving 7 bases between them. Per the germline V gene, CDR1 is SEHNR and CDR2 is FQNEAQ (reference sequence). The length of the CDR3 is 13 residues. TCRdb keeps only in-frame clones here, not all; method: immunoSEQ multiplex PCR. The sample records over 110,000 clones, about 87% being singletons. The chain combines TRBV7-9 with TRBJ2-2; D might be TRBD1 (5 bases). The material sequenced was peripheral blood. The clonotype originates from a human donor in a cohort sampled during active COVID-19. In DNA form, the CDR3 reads TGTGCCAGCAGCTTAGCGACAGTGGGGGAGCTGTTTTTT. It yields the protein CASSLATVGELFF.